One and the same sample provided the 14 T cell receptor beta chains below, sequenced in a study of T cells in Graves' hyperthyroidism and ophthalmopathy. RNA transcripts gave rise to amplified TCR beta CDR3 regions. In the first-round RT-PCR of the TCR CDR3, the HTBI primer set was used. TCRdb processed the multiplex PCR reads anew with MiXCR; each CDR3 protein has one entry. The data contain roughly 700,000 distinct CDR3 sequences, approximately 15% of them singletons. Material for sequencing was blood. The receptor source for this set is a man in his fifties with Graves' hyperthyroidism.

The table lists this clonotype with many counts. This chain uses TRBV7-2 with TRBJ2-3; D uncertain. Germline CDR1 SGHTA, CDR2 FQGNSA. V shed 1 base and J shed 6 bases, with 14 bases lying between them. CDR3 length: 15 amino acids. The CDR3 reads CASSLEPVYRDTQYF. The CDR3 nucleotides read TGTGCCAGCAGCTTAGAACCGGTATATAGGGATACGCAGTATTTT.

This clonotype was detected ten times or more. The chain's CDR3 is CSAPIPSYEYYEQYF. As DNA, the CDR3 is TGCAGTGCTCCGATACCGTCTTACGAGTACTACGAGCAGTACTTC. V usage is TRBV20-1 and J usage is TRBJ2-7; D is ambiguous. This CDR3 has 15 amino acids. Germline-derived CDR1 and CDR2 are DFQATT and SNEGSKA (reference sequence). The ends were cut back, 5 bases at V and 3 bases at J, with 20 bases in the middle.

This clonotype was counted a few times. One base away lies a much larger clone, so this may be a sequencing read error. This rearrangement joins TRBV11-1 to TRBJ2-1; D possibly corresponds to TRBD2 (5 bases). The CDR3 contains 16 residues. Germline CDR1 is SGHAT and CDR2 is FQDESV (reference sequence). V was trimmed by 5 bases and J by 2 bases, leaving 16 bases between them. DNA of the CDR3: TGTGCCAGCAGCCCTAGAGAGGGCAGGCCCTACAATGAGCAGTTCTTC. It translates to CASSPREGRPYNEQFF. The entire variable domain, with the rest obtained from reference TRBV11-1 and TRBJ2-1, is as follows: EAEVAQSPRYKITEKSQAVAFWCDPISGHATLYWYRQILGQGPELLVQFQDESVVDDSQLPKDRFSAERLKGVDSTLKIQPAELGDSAMYLCASSPREGRPYNEQFFGPGTRLTVL.

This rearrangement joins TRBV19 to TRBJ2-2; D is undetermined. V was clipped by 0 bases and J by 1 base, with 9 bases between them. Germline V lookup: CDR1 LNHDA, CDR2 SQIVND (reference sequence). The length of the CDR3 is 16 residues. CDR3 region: CASSIDAWMNTGELFF. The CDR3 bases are TGTGCCAGTAGTATAGATGCATGGATGAACACCGGGGAGCTGTTTTTT.

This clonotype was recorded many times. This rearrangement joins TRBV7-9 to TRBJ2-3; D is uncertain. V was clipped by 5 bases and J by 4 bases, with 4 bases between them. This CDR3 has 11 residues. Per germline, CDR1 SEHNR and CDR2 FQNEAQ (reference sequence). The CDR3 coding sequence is TGTGCCAGCAGCAACTCAGATACGCAGTATTTT. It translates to CASSNSDTQYF.

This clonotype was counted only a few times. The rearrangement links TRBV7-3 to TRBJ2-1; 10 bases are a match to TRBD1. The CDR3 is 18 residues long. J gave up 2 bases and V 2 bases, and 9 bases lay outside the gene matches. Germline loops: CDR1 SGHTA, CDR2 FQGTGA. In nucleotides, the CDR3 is TGTGCCAGCAGCTTACGGACAGGGGGGAGGAACGCCTACAATGAGCAGTTCTTC. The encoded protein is CASSLRTGGRNAYNEQFF. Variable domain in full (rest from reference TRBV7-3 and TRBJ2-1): GAGVSQTPSNKVTEKGKYVELRCDPISGHTALYWYRQSLGQGPEFLIYFQGTGAADDSGLPNDRFFAVRPEGSVSTLKIQRTERGDSAVYLCASSLRTGGRNAYNEQFFGPGTRLTVL.

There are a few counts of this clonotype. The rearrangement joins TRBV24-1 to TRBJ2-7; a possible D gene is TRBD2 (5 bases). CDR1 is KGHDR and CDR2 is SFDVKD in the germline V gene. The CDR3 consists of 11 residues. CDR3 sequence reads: CEAENSYEQYF. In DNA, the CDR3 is TGTGAAGCGGAAAACTCCTACGAGCAGTACTTC.

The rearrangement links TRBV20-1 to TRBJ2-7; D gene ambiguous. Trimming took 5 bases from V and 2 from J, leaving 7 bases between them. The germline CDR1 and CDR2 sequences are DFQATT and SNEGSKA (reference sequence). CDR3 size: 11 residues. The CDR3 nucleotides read TGCAGTGCTCATCTAACCTACGAGCAGTACTTC. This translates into CSAHLTYEQYF.

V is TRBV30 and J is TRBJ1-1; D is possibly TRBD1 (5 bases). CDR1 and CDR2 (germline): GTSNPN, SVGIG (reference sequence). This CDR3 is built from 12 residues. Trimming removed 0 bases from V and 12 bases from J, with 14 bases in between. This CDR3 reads CAWSVIWGSPFF. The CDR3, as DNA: TGTGCCTGGAGTGTAATCTGGGGCTCTCCTTTCTTT.

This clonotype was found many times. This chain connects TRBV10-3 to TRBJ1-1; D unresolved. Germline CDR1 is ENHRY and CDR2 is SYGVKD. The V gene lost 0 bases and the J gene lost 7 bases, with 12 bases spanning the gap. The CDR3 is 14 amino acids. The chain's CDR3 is CAISESRYRDEAFF. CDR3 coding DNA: TGTGCCATCAGTGAGTCTCGTTACCGTGATGAAGCTTTCTTT.

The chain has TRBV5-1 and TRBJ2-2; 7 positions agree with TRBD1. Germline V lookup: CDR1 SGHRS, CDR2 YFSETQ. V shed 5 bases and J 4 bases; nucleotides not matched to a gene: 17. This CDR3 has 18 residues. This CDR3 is CASSEWGFDRVATGELFF. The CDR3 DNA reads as TGCGCCAGCAGTGAATGGGGGTTTGACAGGGTGGCCACCGGGGAGCTGTTTTTT.

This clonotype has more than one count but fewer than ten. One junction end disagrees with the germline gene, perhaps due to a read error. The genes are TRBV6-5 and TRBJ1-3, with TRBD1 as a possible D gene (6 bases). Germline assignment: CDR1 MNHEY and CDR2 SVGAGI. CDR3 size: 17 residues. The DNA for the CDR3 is TGTGCCAGCAGTTACTTCGCAGGGGCCCATTCTGGAAGCACCATATATTTT. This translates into CASSYFAGAHSGSTIYF.

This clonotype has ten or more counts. The CDR3 coding sequence is TGTGCCAGCAGCTTAAAGGCAGGGTTCGCCACCGGGGAGCTGTTTTTT. Protein product: CASSLKAGFATGELFF. The rearrangement links TRBV7-3 to TRBJ2-2; the D gene is possibly TRBD1 (5 bases). The CDR3 spans 16 residues. Trimming removed 1 base at V and 4 bases at J, with 13 bases between. Germline CDR1 is SGHTA and CDR2 is FQGTGA. Full variable domain (remainder filled in from reference TRBV7-3 and TRBJ2-2): GAGVSQTPSNKVTEKGKYVELRCDPISGHTALYWYRQSLGQGPEFLIYFQGTGAADDSGLPNDRFFAVRPEGSVSTLKIQRTERGDSAVYLCASSLKAGFATGELFFGEGSRLTVL.

CDR3 residues: CASSLEGIEQYF. For the CDR3, the DNA is TGTGCCAGCAGCTTAGAGGGAATCGAGCAGTACTTC. The V call is TRBV7-9, the J call TRBJ2-7; D call uncertain. Germline assignment: CDR1 SEHNR and CDR2 FQNEAQ (reference sequence). The CDR3 runs to 12 residues. V lost 1 base and J lost 6, with 7 bases in between.